These T cell receptor beta chains were read from a single sample in a study of shared clonotypes between healthy human individuals. The data were produced by immunoSEQ multiplex PCR, yet TCRdb's version contains in-frame clones alone and is incomplete. Found here are more than 550,000 clones, around 77% of them singletons; the top ten hold under 2%. Sequenced sample: memory CD4+ T cells sorted from blood. Receptors originate from a woman aged 25 to 45 in good health. CDR3s leave out the opening cysteine and the closing phenylalanine or tryptophan.

v_gene: TRBV18
j_gene: TRBJ1-2
CDR3aa: ASSPGGDRLSYGYT

v_gene: TRBV6-6
j_gene: TRBJ1-2
CDR3aa: ASRPGQAFYYGYT

v_gene: TRBV2
j_gene: TRBJ1-1
CDR3aa: ASTRGMNTEAF

v_gene: TRBV6-1
j_gene: TRBJ2-7
CDR3aa: ASTISSSFSYEQY

v_gene: TRBV7-9
j_gene: TRBJ1-1
CDR3aa: ASSDTGTGNTEAF

v_gene: TRBV5-6
j_gene: TRBJ2-7
CDR3aa: ASRWYGGAVNEQY

v_gene: TRBV28
j_gene: TRBJ1-2
CDR3aa: ASSFNADYGYT

v_gene: TRBV5-8
j_gene: TRBJ2-5
CDR3aa: ASSFSPGRKTQY

v_gene: TRBV5-6
j_gene: TRBJ1-3
CDR3aa: ASSLVGASGNTIY

v_gene: TRBV19
j_gene: TRBJ2-5
CDR3aa: ASTQGIGFQETQY

v_gene: TRBV28
j_gene: TRBJ2-6
CDR3aa: ASSRLPGANVLT

v_gene: TRBV5-1
j_gene: TRBJ1-5
CDR3aa: ASSLSGSQPQH

v_gene: TRBV5-8
j_gene: TRBJ2-2
CDR3aa: ASSGRLPGGELF

v_gene: TRBV15
j_gene: TRBJ2-1
CDR3aa: ATSRETGSYNEQF

v_gene: TRBV4-1
j_gene: TRBJ2-5
CDR3aa: ASSRGDRDQETQY

v_gene: TRBV7-3
j_gene: TRBJ1-2
CDR3aa: ASSPGQGIGYT

v_gene: TRBV6-1
j_gene: TRBJ2-2
CDR3aa: ASGRQGWTGELF

v_gene: TRBV19
j_gene: TRBJ2-1
CDR3aa: ASSIDPGQNNEQF

v_gene: TRBV30
j_gene: TRBJ2-7
CDR3aa: AWSSSYEQY

v_gene: TRBV27
j_gene: TRBJ1-1
CDR3aa: ASSLSGYRDWDTEAF

v_gene: TRBV6-5
j_gene: TRBJ2-7
CDR3aa: ASSLGNYEQY

v_gene: TRBV28
j_gene: TRBJ1-5
CDR3aa: ASSFRVGFQPQH

v_gene: TRBV5-1
j_gene: TRBJ1-1
CDR3aa: ASSSFGQGHEAF

v_gene: TRBV10-2
j_gene: TRBJ1-1
CDR3aa: ASKETGGTEAF

v_gene: TRBV25-1
j_gene: TRBJ1-1
CDR3aa: ASSGRDTHLRAF

v_gene: TRBV5-5
j_gene: TRBJ2-5
CDR3aa: ASSLGVAGVLETQY

v_gene: TRBV5-1
j_gene: TRBJ2-2
CDR3aa: ASRRGGADGELF

v_gene: TRBV7-2
j_gene: TRBJ1-1
CDR3aa: ASGETPPMEAF

v_gene: TRBV27
j_gene: TRBJ2-7
CDR3aa: AVARDRVYEQY

v_gene: TRBV5-4
j_gene: TRBJ1-5
CDR3aa: ASSLDEGWPQH

v_gene: TRBV5-1
j_gene: TRBJ2-1
CDR3aa: ASSWGLAGGNNEQF

v_gene: TRBV4-1
j_gene: TRBJ1-3
CDR3aa: ASSQDLGAGNTIY

v_gene: TRBV18
j_gene: TRBJ2-7
CDR3aa: ASSPPQGEYEQY

v_gene: TRBV6-6
j_gene: TRBJ2-7
CDR3aa: ASSSRGDTAYEQY

v_gene: TRBV28
j_gene: TRBJ2-3
CDR3aa: ASRFSGITDTQY

v_gene: TRBV7-3
j_gene: TRBJ2-1
CDR3aa: ASSPTSAGSGRNEQF

v_gene: TRBV19
j_gene: TRBJ2-5
CDR3aa: ASSIQGLADQETQY

v_gene: TRBV27
j_gene: TRBJ2-7
CDR3aa: ASSRGGRSYEQY

v_gene: TRBV11-2
j_gene: TRBJ2-2
CDR3aa: ASSFRGNTGELF

v_gene: TRBV7-9
j_gene: TRBJ2-7
CDR3aa: ASSLRDRVDEQY

v_gene: TRBV6-1
j_gene: TRBJ2-6
CDR3aa: ASSERNSGANVLT

v_gene: TRBV6-5
j_gene: TRBJ2-1
CDR3aa: ASSETSGYYNEQF

v_gene: TRBV4-2
j_gene: TRBJ2-7
CDR3aa: ASSQERGRVQY

v_gene: TRBV7-2
j_gene: TRBJ2-1
CDR3aa: ASSPLASGIVNEQF

v_gene: TRBV5-4
j_gene: TRBJ2-7
CDR3aa: ASSLVAEPRREQY

v_gene: TRBV6-5
j_gene: TRBJ2-2
CDR3aa: ASRGTGNTGELF

v_gene: TRBV5-4
j_gene: TRBJ2-3
CDR3aa: ASSRRLATSTDTQY

v_gene: TRBV4-1
j_gene: TRBJ2-3
CDR3aa: ASSLRLATDTQY

v_gene: TRBV5-1
j_gene: TRBJ2-7
CDR3aa: ASRTSAMYEQY

v_gene: TRBV6-5
j_gene: TRBJ2-1
CDR3aa: ASRGTSGPYNEQF

v_gene: TRBV21-1
j_gene: TRBJ1-1
CDR3aa: ASTLGHHMNTEAF

v_gene: TRBV27
j_gene: TRBJ2-5
CDR3aa: ASSLIQGGQETQY

v_gene: TRBV28
j_gene: TRBJ2-7
CDR3aa: ASSPPDSGAYLEQY

v_gene: TRBV7-2
j_gene: TRBJ1-5
CDR3aa: ASSPEGKQPQH

v_gene: TRBV27
j_gene: TRBJ1-1
CDR3aa: ASSLWTGDTEAF